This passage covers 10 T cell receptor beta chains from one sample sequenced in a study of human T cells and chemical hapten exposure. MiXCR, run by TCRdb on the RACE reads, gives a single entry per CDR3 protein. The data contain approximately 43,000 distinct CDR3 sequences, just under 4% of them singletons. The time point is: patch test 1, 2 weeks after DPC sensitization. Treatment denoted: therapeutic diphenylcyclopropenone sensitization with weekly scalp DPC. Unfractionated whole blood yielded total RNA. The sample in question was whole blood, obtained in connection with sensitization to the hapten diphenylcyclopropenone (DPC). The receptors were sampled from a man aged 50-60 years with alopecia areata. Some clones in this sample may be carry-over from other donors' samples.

The CDR3 loop is CASSTGTGENIQYF. The CDR3 region has the DNA TGTGCCAGCTCTACGGGGACAGGGGAAAACATTCAGTACTTC. V is TRBV18 and J is TRBJ2-4; 10 bases fit TRBD1. Germline V gene sequence: CDR1 KGHSH, CDR2 LQKENI. This CDR3 contains 14 residues. Germline trimming cut 6 bases from V and 5 bases from J; bases unmatched to any gene: 4.

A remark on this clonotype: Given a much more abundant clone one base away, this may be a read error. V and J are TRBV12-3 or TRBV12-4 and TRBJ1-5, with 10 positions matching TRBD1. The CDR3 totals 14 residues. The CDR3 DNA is TGTGTCAGCAGGCCGGGACAGGGGCATCAGCCCCAGCATTTT. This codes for CVSRPGQGHQPQHF.

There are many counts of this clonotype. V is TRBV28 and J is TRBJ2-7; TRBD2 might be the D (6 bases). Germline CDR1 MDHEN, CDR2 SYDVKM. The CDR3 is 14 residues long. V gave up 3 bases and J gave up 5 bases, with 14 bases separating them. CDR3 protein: CASSFPGSRDEQYF. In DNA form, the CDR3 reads TGTGCCAGCAGTTTCCCCGGGAGTCGGGACGAGCAGTACTTC. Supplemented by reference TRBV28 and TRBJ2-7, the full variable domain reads DVKVTQSSRYLVKRTGEKVFLECVQDMDHENMFWYRQDPGLGLRLIYFSYDVKMKEKGDIPEGYSVSREKKERFSLILESASTNQTSMYLCASSFPGSRDEQYFGPGTRLTVT.

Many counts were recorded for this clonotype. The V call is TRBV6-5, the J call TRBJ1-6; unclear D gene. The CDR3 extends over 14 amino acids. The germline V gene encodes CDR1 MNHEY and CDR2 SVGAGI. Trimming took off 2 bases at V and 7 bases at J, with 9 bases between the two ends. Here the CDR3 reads CASSYDMANSPLHF. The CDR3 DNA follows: TGTGCCAGCAGTTACGACATGGCAAATTCACCCCTCCACTTT.

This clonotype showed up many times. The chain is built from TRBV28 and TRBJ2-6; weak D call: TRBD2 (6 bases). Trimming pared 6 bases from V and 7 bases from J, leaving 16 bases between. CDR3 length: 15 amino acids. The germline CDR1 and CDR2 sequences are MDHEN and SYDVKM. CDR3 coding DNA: TGTGCCAGCAGCTTCGACCCGGGAGTTGCCAACGTCCTGACTTTC. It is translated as CASSFDPGVANVLTF.

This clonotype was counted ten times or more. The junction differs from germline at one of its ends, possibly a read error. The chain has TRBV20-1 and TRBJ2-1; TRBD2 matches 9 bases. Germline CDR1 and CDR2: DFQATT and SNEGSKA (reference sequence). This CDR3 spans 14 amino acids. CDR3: CSAIRLAEQLYRVF. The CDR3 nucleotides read TGCAGTGCTATTAGACTAGCGGAGCAGCTATATAGGGTCTTC.

In nucleotides, the CDR3 is TGTGCCAGCAGGAGCGGCAGCTACACAGATACGCAGTATTTT. Translated: CASRSGSYTDTQYF. V usage is TRBV12-3 or TRBV12-4 and J usage is TRBJ2-3, with D possibly being TRBD2 (5 bases). V lost 6 bases to trimming and J lost 2 bases, with 12 bases between them. The CDR3 length is 14 residues.

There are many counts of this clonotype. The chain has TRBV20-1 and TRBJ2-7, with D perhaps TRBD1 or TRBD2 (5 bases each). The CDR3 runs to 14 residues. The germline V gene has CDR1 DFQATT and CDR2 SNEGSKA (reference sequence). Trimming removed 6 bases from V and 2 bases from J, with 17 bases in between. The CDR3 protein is CSAPRRAGTYEQYF. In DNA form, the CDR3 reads TGCAGTGCCCCAAGGCGGGCAGGGACCTACGAGCAGTACTTC.

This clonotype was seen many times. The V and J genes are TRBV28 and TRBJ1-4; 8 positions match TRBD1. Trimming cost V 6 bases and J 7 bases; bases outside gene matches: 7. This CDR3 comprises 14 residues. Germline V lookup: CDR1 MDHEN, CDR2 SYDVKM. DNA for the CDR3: TGTGCCAGCAGCCACGGACAGGGTCGTGAAAAACTGTTTTTT. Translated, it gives CASSHGQGREKLFF.

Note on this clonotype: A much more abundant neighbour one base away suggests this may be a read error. The chain's CDR3 is CASSEALGGPWANVLTF. The CDR3, as DNA: TGTGCCAGCAGTGAAGCGCTGGGGGGGCCGTGGGCCAACGTCCTGACTTTC. The chain joins TRBV2 to TRBJ2-6; perhaps TRBD2 as D (7 bases). Deletions cut 0 bases from V and 5 bases from J, with 14 bases between. The V gene's germline CDR1 is SNHLY and CDR2 FYNNEI. The length of the CDR3 is 17 residues.